Here is one T cell receptor beta chain with its context. Antigen: not known. This specimen comes from a study of OX40 agonist ivuxolimab in advanced cancers. On the study more broadly: With a range of roughly 20 to 80, age averaged about 59 years, and 70% to 85% were male. Partial responses occurred in three patients (one hepatocellular carcinoma, two cutaneous melanoma). Overall study findings and caveats: Certain nonresponders additionally had low normalized T-cell clonal expansion.

Germline lookup yields CDR1 MDHEN and CDR2 SYDVKM. J lost 7 bases, V lost 9 bases, and 8 bases had no gene match. This CDR3 has 13 amino acids. Repertoires were generated with immunoSEQ multiplex PCR, while TCRdb's copy carries only in-frame clones and drops some. The table lists tens of thousands of clones, approximately 93% of them singletons. This specimen consisted of CD4+ or CD8+ T cells sorted from blood, obtained in a trial of the OX40 agonist ivuxolimab. This TCR derives from an adult with an advanced solid tumor such as melanoma, head and neck, liver or kidney cancer. This chain connects TRBV28 to TRBJ2-7; 11 bases match TRBD1. CDR3 sequence: CASGTGGPGEQYF. The CDR3 DNA reads as TGTGCCAGTGGGACAGGGGGGCCCGGGGAGCAGTACTTC. The full variable domain, rest sourced from reference TRBV28 and TRBJ2-7, is DVKVTQSSRYLVKRTGEKVFLECVQDMDHENMFWYRQDPGLGLRLIYFSYDVKMKEKGDIPEGYSVSREKKERFSLILESASTNQTSMYLCASGTGGPGEQYFGPGTRLTVT.